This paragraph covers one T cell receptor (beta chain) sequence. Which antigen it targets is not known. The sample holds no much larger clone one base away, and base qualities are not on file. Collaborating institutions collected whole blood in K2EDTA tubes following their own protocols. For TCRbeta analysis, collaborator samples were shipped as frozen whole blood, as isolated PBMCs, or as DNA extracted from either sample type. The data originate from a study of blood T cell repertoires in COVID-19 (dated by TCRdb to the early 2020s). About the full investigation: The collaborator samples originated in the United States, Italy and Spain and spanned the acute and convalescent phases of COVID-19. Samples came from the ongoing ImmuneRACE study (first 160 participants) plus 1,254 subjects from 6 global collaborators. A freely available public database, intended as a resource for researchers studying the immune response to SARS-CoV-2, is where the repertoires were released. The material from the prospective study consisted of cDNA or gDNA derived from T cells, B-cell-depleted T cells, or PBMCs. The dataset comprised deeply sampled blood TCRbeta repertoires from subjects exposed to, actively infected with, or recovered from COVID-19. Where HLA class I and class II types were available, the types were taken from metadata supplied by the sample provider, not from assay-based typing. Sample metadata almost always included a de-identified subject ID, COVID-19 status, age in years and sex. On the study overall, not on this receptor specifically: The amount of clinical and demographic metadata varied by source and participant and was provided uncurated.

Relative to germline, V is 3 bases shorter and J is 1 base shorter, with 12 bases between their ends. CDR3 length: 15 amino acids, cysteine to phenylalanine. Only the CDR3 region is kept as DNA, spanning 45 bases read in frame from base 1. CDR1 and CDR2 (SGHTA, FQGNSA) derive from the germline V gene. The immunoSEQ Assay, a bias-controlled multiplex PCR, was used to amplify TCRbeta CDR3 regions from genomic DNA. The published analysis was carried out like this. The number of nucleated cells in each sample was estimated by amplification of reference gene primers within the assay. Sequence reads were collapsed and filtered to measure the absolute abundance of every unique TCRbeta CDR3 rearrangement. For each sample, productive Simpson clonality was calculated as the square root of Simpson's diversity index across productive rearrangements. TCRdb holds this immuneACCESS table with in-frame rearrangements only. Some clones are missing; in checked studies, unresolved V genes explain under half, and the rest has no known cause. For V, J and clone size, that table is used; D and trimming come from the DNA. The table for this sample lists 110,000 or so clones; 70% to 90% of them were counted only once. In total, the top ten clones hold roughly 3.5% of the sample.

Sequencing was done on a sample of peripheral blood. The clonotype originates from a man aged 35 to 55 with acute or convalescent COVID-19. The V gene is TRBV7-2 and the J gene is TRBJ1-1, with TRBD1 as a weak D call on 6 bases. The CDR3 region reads CASSFRTAQNTEAFF. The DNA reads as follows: TGTGCCAGCAGCTTCCGGACAGCGCAGAACACTGAAGCTTTCTTT.